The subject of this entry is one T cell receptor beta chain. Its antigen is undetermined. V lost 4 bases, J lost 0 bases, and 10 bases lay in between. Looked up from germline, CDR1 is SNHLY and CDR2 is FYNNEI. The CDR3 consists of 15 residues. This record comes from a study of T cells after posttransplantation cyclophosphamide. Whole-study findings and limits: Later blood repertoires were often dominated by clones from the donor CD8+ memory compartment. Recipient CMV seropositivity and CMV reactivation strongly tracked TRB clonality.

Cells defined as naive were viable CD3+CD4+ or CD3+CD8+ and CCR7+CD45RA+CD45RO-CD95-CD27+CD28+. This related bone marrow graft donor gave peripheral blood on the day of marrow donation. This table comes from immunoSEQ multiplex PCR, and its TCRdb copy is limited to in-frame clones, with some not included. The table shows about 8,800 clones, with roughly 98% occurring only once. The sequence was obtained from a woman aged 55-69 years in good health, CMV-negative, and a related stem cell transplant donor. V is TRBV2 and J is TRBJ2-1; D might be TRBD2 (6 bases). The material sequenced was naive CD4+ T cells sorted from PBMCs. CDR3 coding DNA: TGTGCCAGCAGTGGGGGGGTAAGCTCCTACAATGAGCAGTTCTTC. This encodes CASSGGVSSYNEQFF.